The 21 T cell receptor beta chains in this list originate from one sample, sequenced in a study of control samples from healthy donors and cancer patients. The protocol was immunoSEQ multiplex PCR, while the TCRdb copy is restricted to in-frame clones and leaves out a portion. The sample lists some 120,000 clones, about 95% seen once, with less than 4% in the top ten. The sample was blood. The receptors here all came from a man aged 25 to 40 in good health.

The gene calls are TRBV7-9 and TRBJ2-5; 7 nucleotides line up with TRBD2. Trimming removed 0 bases from V and 2 bases from J; junction bases left unmatched: 0. The CDR3 is 14 residues long. The V gene's germline CDR1 is SEHNR and CDR2 FQNEAQ (reference sequence). The CDR3 region is CASSLAGGQETQYF. The CDR3 region has the DNA TGTGCCAGCAGCTTAGCCGGGGGGCAAGAGACCCAGTACTTC.

This chain uses TRBV30 with TRBJ1-2; D may be TRBD1 (6 bases). This CDR3 has 14 residues. Trimming stripped 3 bases from V and 1 base from J, with 12 bases between. The germline CDR1 and CDR2 sequences are GTSNPN and SVGIG (reference sequence). The CDR3 is CAWSRDTVNYGYTF. In DNA form, the CDR3 reads TGTGCCTGGAGCCGGGACACAGTTAACTATGGCTACACCTTC.

J is TRBJ2-1 and V is TRBV24-1; perhaps TRBD1 as D (5 bases). V lost 2 bases and J 7 bases, leaving 14 bases between the germline ends. CDR3 length equals 15 residues. CDR1 and CDR2 from the germline V gene are KGHDR and SFDVKD. CDR3 in DNA: TGTGCCACCAGTGATTCAAGGCCAGGGTCTAATGAGCAGTTCTTC. It translates to CATSDSRPGSNEQFF.

CDR3 DNA sequence: TGCGCCAGCAGTGCTCCAGGTCAGCCCCAGCATTTT. Translation gives CASSAPGQPQHF. The rearrangement joins TRBV10-2 to TRBJ1-5; D gene uncertain. There are 12 residues in the CDR3. Looked up from germline, CDR1 is WSHSY and CDR2 is SAAADI. V was cut by 4 bases and J by 6 bases, with 7 bases left in between.

The chain recombines TRBV5-6 with TRBJ1-4, with 9 bases aligning to TRBD1. The V and J ends lost 1 base and 6 bases, in that order; junction bases with no gene match: 10. This CDR3 region has 17 residues. Per the germline V gene, CDR1 is SGHDT and CDR2 is YYEEEE. In DNA form, the CDR3 reads TGTGCCAGCAGCTTGTTGTTTGGGACAGGGTTTTATGAAAAACTGTTTTTT. Residues: CASSLLFGTGFYEKLFF.

CDR3 loop: CATHKGSHYGYTF. CDR3 sequence (DNA): TGTGCCACCCACAAGGGATCCCACTATGGCTACACCTTC. This chain connects TRBV10-3 to TRBJ1-2, with no clear D. Germline V gives CDR1 ENHRY, CDR2 SYGVKD. The CDR3 has 13 residues. Trimming removed 10 bases from V and 3 bases from J, with 15 bases in between.

This sequence joins TRBV2 and TRBJ2-3; D possibly corresponds to TRBD1 (7 bases). This CDR3 is built from 16 residues. Trimming shortened V by 2 bases and J by 2 bases, and 14 bases separated the two germline ends. Germline V CDR1 and CDR2: SNHLY, FYNNEI. CDR3 coding DNA: TGTGCCAGCAGTGAACCCGACAGGGAGGACACAGATACGCAGTATTTT. The encoded protein is CASSEPDREDTDTQYF.

The chain links TRBV9 to TRBJ2-1, with 11 bases lining up with TRBD2. V gave up 4 bases and J gave up 2 bases; unmatched junction bases: 2. CDR3 length: 15 residues. Germline V gene lookup returns CDR1 SGDLS and CDR2 YYNGEE. The CDR3: CASSPTSGAYNEQFF. Here the CDR3 DNA reads TGTGCCAGCAGCCCGACTAGCGGGGCCTACAATGAGCAGTTCTTC.

This clone was detected once. The chain uses TRBV9 and TRBJ2-5; no reliable D call. The CDR3 covers 14 residues. Trimming left V 0 bases short and J 9 bases short, with 15 bases between. From germline, CDR1 is SGDLS and CDR2 YYNGEE. The CDR3 loop is CASSVDSGSPSQYF. The CDR3 nucleotides read TGTGCCAGCAGCGTAGACTCTGGTTCTCCGTCCCAGTACTTC.

The chain uses TRBV7-2 and TRBJ1-4; D remains ambiguous. The ends were cut back, 2 bases at V and 2 bases at J, with 12 bases in the middle. The CDR3 length is 16 residues. Germline V gives CDR1 SGHTA, CDR2 FQGNSA. The CDR3 is CASSLFSRATNEKLFF. The CDR3 DNA reads as TGTGCCAGCAGCTTATTCTCTCGGGCGACTAATGAAAAACTGTTTTTT.

A single count supports this clone. The genes are TRBV7-9 and TRBJ1-6, with no clear D. V was trimmed by 5 bases and J by 7 bases, leaving 9 bases between them. The CDR3 has 13 amino acids. Germline CDR1 and CDR2: SEHNR and FQNEAQ (reference sequence). The chain's CDR3 is CASSPPANSPLHF. The CDR3 nucleotides are TGTGCCAGCAGCCCGCCAGCAAATTCACCCCTCCACTTT.

The V gene is TRBV2, the J gene TRBJ1-4; TRBD1 agrees at 7 bases. The V and J ends lost 6 bases and 5 bases, in that order; junction bases with no gene match: 9. Germline V CDR1 and CDR2: SNHLY, FYNNEI. The CDR3 has 15 amino acids. The CDR3 loop is CASRLTGTENEKLFF. The CDR3 DNA sequence: TGTGCCAGCAGGCTCACCGGGACAGAAAATGAAAAACTGTTTTTT.

This clone is a singleton in its sample. The chain combines TRBV6-4 with TRBJ2-3; 7 bases are shared with TRBD1. Unmatched junction bases numbered 17, after V lost 3 bases and J lost 2 bases. This CDR3 region has 19 residues. The germline CDR1 and CDR2 sequences are MRHNA and SNTAGT. The CDR3 here is CASSEEGAPQGEHTDTQYF. The CDR3 region has the DNA TGTGCCAGCAGTGAAGAAGGAGCCCCCCAGGGGGAACACACAGATACGCAGTATTTT.

The gene calls are TRBV7-8 and TRBJ1-6; 7 nucleotides agree with TRBD1. V lost 5 bases and J lost 10; bases outside the gene matches: 5. The length of the CDR3 is 13 residues. Germline CDR1 is SGHVS and CDR2 is FQNEAQ. The CDR3 DNA reads TGTGCCAGCAGCGATACAGGGGAATCACCCCTCCACTTT. It codes for CASSDTGESPLHF.

The V call is TRBV11-2, the J call TRBJ2-7; TRBD1 aligns across 9 bases. The CDR3 runs to 14 residues. The germline V gene encodes CDR1 SGHAT and CDR2 FQNNGV. V shed 3 bases and J 5 bases; nucleotides not matched to a gene: 5. CDR3 residues: CASSFPDRGHEQYF. CDR3 in DNA: TGTGCCAGCAGCTTCCCGGACAGGGGACACGAGCAGTACTTC.

The V call is TRBV30, the J call TRBJ1-5; tentative D call: TRBD1 (6 bases). V was pared by 5 bases and J by 5 bases, with 13 bases between. CDR3 length equals 13 residues. In germline, CDR1 is GTSNPN, CDR2 SVGIG (reference sequence). Written as DNA, the CDR3 is TGTGCCTGGGATGGGACACCTTATCAGCCCCAGCATTTT. It encodes CAWDGTPYQPQHF.

This clone was found once. V gene TRBV6-5 combines with J gene TRBJ2-1; TRBD1 aligns across 10 bases. Unmatched junction bases numbered 6, after V lost 6 bases and J lost 4 bases. Per germline, CDR1 MNHEY and CDR2 SVGAGI. The CDR3 loop spans 15 amino acids. The chain's CDR3 is CASRPDRGGYNEQFF. Written as DNA, the CDR3 is TGTGCCAGCAGGCCGGACAGGGGGGGATACAATGAGCAGTTCTTC.

The V call is TRBV11-2, the J call TRBJ1-1; 7 bases agree with TRBD1. Looked up from germline, CDR1 is SGHAT and CDR2 is FQNNGV. With 5 bases clipped from V and 4 bases from J, the junction kept 4 bases outside the gene matches. CDR3 size: 13 residues. CDR3 sequence (DNA): TGTGCCAGCAGCCGGACAGGTTCCACTGAAGCTTTCTTT. Amino acids: CASSRTGSTEAFF.

This rearrangement joins TRBV14 to TRBJ2-7, with D possibly matching TRBD2 (5 bases). Germline V gene sequence: CDR1 SGHDN, CDR2 FVKESK. With 3 bases removed from V and 9 bases from J, the gap between germline ends came to 21 bases. The CDR3 is made up of 15 amino acids. In DNA form, the CDR3 reads TGTGCCAGCAGCCATAAAAGGGTGGGAGAATATGGGCAGTACTTC. Protein: CASSHKRVGEYGQYF.

The chain joins TRBV5-6 to TRBJ2-7; a weak D match, TRBD1 (6 bases). The CDR3 consists of 14 residues. V lost 3 bases and J 1 base, leaving 11 bases between the germline ends. CDR1 and CDR2 (germline): SGHDT, YYEEEE. Written as DNA, the CDR3 is TGTGCCAGCAGCTCAGGGGTGACGTCCTACGAGCAGTACTTC. Amino acid sequence: CASSSGVTSYEQYF.

This clone occurred once. CDR3 nucleotide sequence: TGTGCCAGCAGCTTAGGGGACAGGGGCAGCTCCTACAATGAGCAGTTCTTC. As protein: CASSLGDRGSSYNEQFF. The genes are TRBV11-3 and TRBJ2-1, with TRBD1 identical over 10 bases. J lost 0 bases, V lost 1 base, and 3 bases had no gene match. The germline CDR1 and CDR2 sequences are SGHNT and YENEEA. The CDR3 is 17 residues long.